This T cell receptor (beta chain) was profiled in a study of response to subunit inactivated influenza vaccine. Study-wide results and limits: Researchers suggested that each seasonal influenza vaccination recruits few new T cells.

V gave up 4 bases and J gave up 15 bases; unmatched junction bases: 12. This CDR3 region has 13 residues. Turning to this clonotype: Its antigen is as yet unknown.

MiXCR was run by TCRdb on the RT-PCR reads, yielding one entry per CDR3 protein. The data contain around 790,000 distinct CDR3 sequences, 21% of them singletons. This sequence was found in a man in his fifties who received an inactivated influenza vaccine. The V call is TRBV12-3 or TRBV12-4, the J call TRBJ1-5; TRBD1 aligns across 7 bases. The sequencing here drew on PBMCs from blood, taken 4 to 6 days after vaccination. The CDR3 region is CASSSGTVQPLHF. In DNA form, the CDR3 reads TGTGCCAGCAGTTCTGGGACAGTCCAGCCCTTGCATTTT.